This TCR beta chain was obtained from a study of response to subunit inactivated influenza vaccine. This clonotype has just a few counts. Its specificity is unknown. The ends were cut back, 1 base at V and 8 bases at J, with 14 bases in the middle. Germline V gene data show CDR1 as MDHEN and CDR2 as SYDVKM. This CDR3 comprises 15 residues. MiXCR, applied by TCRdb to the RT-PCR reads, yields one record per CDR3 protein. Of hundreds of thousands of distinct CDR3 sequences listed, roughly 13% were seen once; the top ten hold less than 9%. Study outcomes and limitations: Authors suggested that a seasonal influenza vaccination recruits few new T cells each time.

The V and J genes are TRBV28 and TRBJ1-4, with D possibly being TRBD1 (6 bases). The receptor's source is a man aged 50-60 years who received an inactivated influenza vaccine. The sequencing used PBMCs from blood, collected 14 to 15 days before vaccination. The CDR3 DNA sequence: TGTGCCAGCAGTTTATTACAGGGTACGGGCGAAAAACTGTTTTTT. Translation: CASSLLQGTGEKLFF.